Sequencing of this TCR beta chain was carried out in a study of regulatory T cells in long-lasting Graves disease. General observations from the study: The researchers studied only peripheral blood, not thyroid tissue. The sample size was small, and this may have reduced accuracy.

Unmatched junction bases numbered 8, after V lost 2 bases and J lost 15 bases. CDR1 is MNHEY and CDR2 is SMNVEV in the germline V gene (reference sequence). The CDR3 totals 13 residues. Comments on this clonotype: Antigen unknown.

The sample's time point: newly diagnosed GD, antithyroid drugs for less than 3 months. Scientists built the TCR library using RNA that was extracted from PBMCs. American Thyroid Association guidelines defined how Graves' disease was diagnosed. Recruitment took place at an endocrinology department in Xi'an, China. In building TCR beta libraries, iRepertoire HTBI primers were used together with Arm-PCR of CDR3 regions. TCRdb ran MiXCR on the multiplex PCR reads and lists one entry per CDR3 protein. The sample contains 680,000 or so distinct CDR3 sequences, 15% to 20% of which appear only once. This sample was shared with a second study, whose subject was T cells in Graves' hyperthyroidism and ophthalmopathy.

Sequenced here: peripheral blood mononuclear cells (PBMCs), sampled at new diagnosis, from a patient treated with antithyroid drugs. The source is a woman aged 30 to 39 with Graves disease. The chain joins TRBV27 to TRBJ2-1; 9 bases agree with TRBD2. This chain's CDR3 is CASSLLGGRAPFF. CDR3 sequence (DNA): TGTGCCAGCAGTTTACTCGGCGGGAGGGCCCCGTTCTTC.